Described below is a single T cell receptor beta chain sequence and its context. Antigen specificity is unknown. This sample was taken from a study of T-cell memory formation after mild COVID-19. The CDR3 has 14 residues. The V gene end was trimmed by 6 bases and the J gene end by 4 bases; junction bases not matched to a gene: 4. The study, taken as a whole, reports: Memory cells collected pre-infection included some clones that later responded, suggesting cross-reactive memory joined.

TCRdb analysed the 5' RACE reads with MiXCR anew, one entry per CDR3 protein. The sample lists 500,000 to 650,000 distinct CDR3 sequences, about a fifth occurring once. The chain recombines TRBV12-3 or TRBV12-4 with TRBJ2-3; TRBD2 agrees at 10 bases. The source material was PBMCs or a T cell subset sorted from them (not recorded which). This TCR was recovered from an adult woman who had mild COVID-19 (a few samples of this study predate the infection). Cell type and time point are not known. The CDR3 spells CASSPSGGADTQYF. The CDR3 region has the DNA TGTGCCAGCAGCCCTAGCGGGGGCGCAGATACGCAGTATTTT.